Listed below are T cell receptor beta chains from one sample, sequenced in a study of T cell responses to AZD1222 COVID-19 vaccine. Repertoires were generated with immunoSEQ multiplex PCR, while TCRdb's copy carries only in-frame clones and drops some. The sample has about 130,000 clones; 93% are singletons. The sample in question was peripheral blood, obtained on day 0 of AZD1222 vaccination. The receptors were sampled from an adult in good health. Each CDR3 is given with its conserved first and last residue. Fields, in order: V gene, J gene, D gene, clone size, CDR3 DNA, CDR3 protein. A D gene is named only where the DNA matches it firmly. Rows give clone size only sometimes, using once, few, many, or a class for an expanded clone.

v_call: TRBV5-1
j_call: TRBJ2-5
d_call: TRBD1
clone_size: -
cdr3_nt: TGCGCCACCTCACTCCAGGGGGCTCCGGAGACCCAGTACTTC
cdr3_aa: CATSLQGAPETQYF

v_call: TRBV10-3
j_call: TRBJ2-2
d_call: -
clone_size: -
cdr3_nt: TGTGCCATCAGTGCGGCCGGGGAGCTGTTTTTT
cdr3_aa: CAISAAGELFF

v_call: TRBV2
j_call: TRBJ1-1
d_call: TRBD1
clone_size: once
cdr3_nt: TGTGCCAGCAGGAAAGAGGGACAGCGGAACACTGAAGCTTTCTTT
cdr3_aa: CASRKEGQRNTEAFF

v_call: TRBV5-1
j_call: TRBJ2-3
d_call: TRBD2
clone_size: -
cdr3_nt: TGCGCCAGCAGATATAGCGGGGGCACAGATACGCAGTATTTT
cdr3_aa: CASRYSGGTDTQYF

v_call: TRBV6-1
j_call: TRBJ1-5
d_call: -
clone_size: -
cdr3_nt: TGTGCCAGCAGTGAAGCTTATGGGGGGCCTCAGCCCCAGCATTTT
cdr3_aa: CASSEAYGGPQPQHF

v_call: TRBV20-1
j_call: TRBJ2-3
d_call: -
clone_size: -
cdr3_nt: TGCAGTGCTAGTTGGGGCGATTGGTGGACAGATACGCAGTATTTT
cdr3_aa: CSASWGDWWTDTQYF

v_call: TRBV4-2
j_call: TRBJ2-7
d_call: -
clone_size: -
cdr3_nt: TGTGCCAGCAGCCAAGTCTCCTACGAGCAGTACTTC
cdr3_aa: CASSQVSYEQYF

v_call: TRBV19
j_call: TRBJ1-5
d_call: TRBD1
clone_size: -
cdr3_nt: TGTGCCAGTAGTCTCGGGACAGGGAGTCAGCCCCAGCATTTT
cdr3_aa: CASSLGTGSQPQHF

v_call: TRBV7-7
j_call: TRBJ2-1
d_call: TRBD2
clone_size: -
cdr3_nt: TGTGCCAGCAGCGAGCTTCTAGCGGGGACTTACAATGAGCAGTTCTTC
cdr3_aa: CASSELLAGTYNEQFF

v_call: TRBV7-8
j_call: TRBJ1-2
d_call: -
clone_size: -
cdr3_nt: TGTGCCAGCAGCCCTAGGGTCTCCGGGAGCTATGGCTACACCTTC
cdr3_aa: CASSPRVSGSYGYTF

v_call: TRBV19
j_call: TRBJ2-6
d_call: TRBD1
clone_size: once
cdr3_nt: TGTGCCAGTAGTATGGGACCGGGACAGGGCATCGGCTCTGGGGCCAACGTCCTGACTTTC
cdr3_aa: CASSMGPGQGIGSGANVLTF

v_call: TRBV5-8
j_call: TRBJ1-1
d_call: -
clone_size: -
cdr3_nt: TGTGCCAGCAGCTTGTTAGGGAAGAACACTGAAGCTTTCTTT
cdr3_aa: CASSLLGKNTEAFF

v_call: TRBV9
j_call: TRBJ2-1
d_call: TRBD2
clone_size: -
cdr3_nt: TGTGCCAGCAGCGTCAGGACTAGCGGGAACAATGAGCAGTTCTTC
cdr3_aa: CASSVRTSGNNEQFF

v_call: TRBV7-2
j_call: TRBJ2-7
d_call: TRBD1
clone_size: -
cdr3_nt: TGTGCCAGCAGCCGGGGACAGTATCTCCACGAGCAGTACTTC
cdr3_aa: CASSRGQYLHEQYF

v_call: TRBV12-5
j_call: TRBJ2-5
d_call: TRBD1
clone_size: -
cdr3_nt: TGTGCTAGTGCCAAAGGGACAGGGAAAGAGACCCAGTACTTC
cdr3_aa: CASAKGTGKETQYF

v_call: TRBV28
j_call: TRBJ1-2
d_call: -
clone_size: -
cdr3_nt: TGTGCCAGCAGCCTTCGGACCTTGGGGGGCTACACCTTC
cdr3_aa: CASSLRTLGGYTF

v_call: TRBV25-1
j_call: TRBJ2-1
d_call: TRBD1
clone_size: -
cdr3_nt: TGTGCCAGCACCGACTCAGGGGGAACTAGGGACAATGAGCAGTTCTTC
cdr3_aa: CASTDSGGTRDNEQFF

v_call: TRBV12-3/TRBV12-4
j_call: TRBJ1-4
d_call: -
clone_size: few
cdr3_nt: TGTGCCAGCTCCTCGGCTGGGGGGGTCGTGTTTTTT
cdr3_aa: CASSSAGGVVFF

v_call: TRBV3-1/TRBV3-2
j_call: TRBJ2-2
d_call: -
clone_size: -
cdr3_nt: TGTGCCAGCAGCCCGTCCGGGAACACCGGGGAGCTGTTTTTT
cdr3_aa: CASSPSGNTGELFF

v_call: TRBV6-2/TRBV6-3
j_call: TRBJ1-4
d_call: -
clone_size: -
cdr3_nt: TGTGCCAGCAGTTACTCATCGGAGTTTGGGGGAGGAAAACTGTTTTTT
cdr3_aa: CASSYSSEFGGGKLFF

v_call: TRBV27
j_call: TRBJ2-2
d_call: TRBD2
clone_size: -
cdr3_nt: TGTGCCAGCAGTTTATTGGGGATGGGACTAGGGGGGACAAACGGGGAGCTGTTTTTT
cdr3_aa: CASSLLGMGLGGTNGELFF

v_call: TRBV24-1
j_call: TRBJ2-5
d_call: -
clone_size: -
cdr3_nt: TGTGCCACCGGGTTACGAGAGACCCAGTACTTC
cdr3_aa: CATGLRETQYF